Reported below is one T cell receptor beta chain. This sample is drawn from a study of monozygotic twins with inflammatory bowel disease. This CDR3 spans 12 amino acids. Germline V gene lookup returns CDR1 SEHNR and CDR2 FQNEAQ (reference sequence). One entry per CDR3 protein, without DNA, is what TCRdb gives after re-calling the 5' RACE reads. Its clone listing holds around 450,000 distinct CDR3 sequences. RNA in its total form was extracted from whole blood, and T cells were not sorted. The specimen was blood. The origin of this receptor is a human donor with ulcerative colitis or Crohn's disease, or a healthy co-twin of an affected twin (not recorded which). The V and J genes are TRBV7-9 and TRBJ1-2. This chain's CDR3 is CASSLAGQGYTF.